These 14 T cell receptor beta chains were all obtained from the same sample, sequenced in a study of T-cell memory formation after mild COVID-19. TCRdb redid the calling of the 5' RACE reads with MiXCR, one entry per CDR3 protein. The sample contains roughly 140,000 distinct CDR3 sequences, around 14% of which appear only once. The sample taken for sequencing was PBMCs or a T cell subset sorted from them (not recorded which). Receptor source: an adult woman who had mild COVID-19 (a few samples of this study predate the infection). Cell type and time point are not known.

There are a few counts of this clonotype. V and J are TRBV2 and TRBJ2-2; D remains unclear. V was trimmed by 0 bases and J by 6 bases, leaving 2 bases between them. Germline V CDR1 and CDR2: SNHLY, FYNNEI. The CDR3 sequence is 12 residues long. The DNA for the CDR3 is TGTGCCAGCAGTGAAGCGGCCGGGGAGCTGTTTTTT. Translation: CASSEAAGELFF.

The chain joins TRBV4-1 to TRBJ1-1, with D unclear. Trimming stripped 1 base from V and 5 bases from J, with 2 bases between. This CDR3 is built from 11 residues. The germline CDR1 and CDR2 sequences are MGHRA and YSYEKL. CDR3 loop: CASSQATEAFF. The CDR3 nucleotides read TGCGCCAGCAGCCAAGCTACTGAAGCTTTCTTT.

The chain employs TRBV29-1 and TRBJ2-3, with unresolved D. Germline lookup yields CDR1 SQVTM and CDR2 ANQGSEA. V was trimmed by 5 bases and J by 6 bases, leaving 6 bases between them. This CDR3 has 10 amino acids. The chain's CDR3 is CSVWSDTQYF. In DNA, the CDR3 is TGCAGCGTTTGGAGCGATACGCAGTATTTT.

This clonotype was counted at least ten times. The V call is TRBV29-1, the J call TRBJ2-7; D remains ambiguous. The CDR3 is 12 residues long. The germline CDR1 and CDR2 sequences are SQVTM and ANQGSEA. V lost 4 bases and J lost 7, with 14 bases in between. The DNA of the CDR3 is TGCAGCGTTGCGGGCCTTAGGAGTGAGCAGTACTTC. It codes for CSVAGLRSEQYF.

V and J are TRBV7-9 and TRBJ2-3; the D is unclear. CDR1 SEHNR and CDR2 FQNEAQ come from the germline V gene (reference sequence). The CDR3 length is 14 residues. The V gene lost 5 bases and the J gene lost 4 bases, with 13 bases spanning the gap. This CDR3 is CASSLGFVADTQYF. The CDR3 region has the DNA TGTGCCAGCAGCCTGGGCTTCGTGGCAGATACGCAGTATTTT.

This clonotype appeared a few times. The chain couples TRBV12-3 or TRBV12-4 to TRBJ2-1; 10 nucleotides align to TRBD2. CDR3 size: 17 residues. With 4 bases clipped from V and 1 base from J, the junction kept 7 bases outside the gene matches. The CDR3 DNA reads TGTGCCAGCAGTTGGGGCCTAGCGGGGGTTTCCTACAATGAGCAGTTCTTC. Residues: CASSWGLAGVSYNEQFF.

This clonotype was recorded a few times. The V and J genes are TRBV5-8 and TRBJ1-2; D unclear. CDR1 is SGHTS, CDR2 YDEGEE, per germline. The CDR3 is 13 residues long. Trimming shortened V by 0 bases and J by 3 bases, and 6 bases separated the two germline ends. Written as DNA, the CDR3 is TGTGCCAGCAGCTTGGAACAGTACTATGGCTACACCTTC. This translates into CASSLEQYYGYTF.

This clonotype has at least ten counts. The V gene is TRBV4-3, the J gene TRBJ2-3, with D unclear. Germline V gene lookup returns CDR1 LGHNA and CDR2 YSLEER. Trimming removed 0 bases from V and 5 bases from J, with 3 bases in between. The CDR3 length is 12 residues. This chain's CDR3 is CASSQEKDTQYF. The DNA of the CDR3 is TGCGCCAGCAGCCAAGAAAAAGATACGCAGTATTTT.

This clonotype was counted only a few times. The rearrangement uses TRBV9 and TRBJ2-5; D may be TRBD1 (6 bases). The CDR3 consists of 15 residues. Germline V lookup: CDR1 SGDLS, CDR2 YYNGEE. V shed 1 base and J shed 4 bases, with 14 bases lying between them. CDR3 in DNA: TGTGCCAGCAGCGTACAGGGGCGTTGGTCAGAGACCCAGTACTTC. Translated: CASSVQGRWSETQYF.

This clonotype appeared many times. Here the CDR3 reads CASSQEGASGGDTQYF. CDR3 nucleotide sequence: TGTGCCAGCAGCCAAGAAGGAGCTAGCGGGGGAGATACGCAGTATTTT. The J gene is TRBJ2-3, the V gene TRBV4-2, with 10 positions matching TRBD2. Germline lookup yields CDR1 LGHNA and CDR2 YNFKEQ. V lost 0 bases and J lost 5; bases outside the gene matches: 5. The CDR3 runs to 16 residues.

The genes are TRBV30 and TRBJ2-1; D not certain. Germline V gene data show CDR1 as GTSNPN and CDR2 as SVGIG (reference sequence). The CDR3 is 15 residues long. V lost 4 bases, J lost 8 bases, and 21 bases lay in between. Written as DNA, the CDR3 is TGTGCCTGGACTACGCGACTCGTTGATTCCCATGAGCAGTTCTTC. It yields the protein CAWTTRLVDSHEQFF.

CDR3: CSARSQGRTEAFF. The CDR3 DNA reads TGCAGTGCTAGATCTCAGGGGCGGACTGAAGCTTTCTTT. The V call is TRBV20-1, the J call TRBJ1-1, with D perhaps matching TRBD1 (6 bases). Per the germline V gene, CDR1 is DFQATT and CDR2 is SNEGSKA (reference sequence). Deletions cut 2 bases from V and 5 bases from J, with 12 bases between. The CDR3 length is 13 residues.

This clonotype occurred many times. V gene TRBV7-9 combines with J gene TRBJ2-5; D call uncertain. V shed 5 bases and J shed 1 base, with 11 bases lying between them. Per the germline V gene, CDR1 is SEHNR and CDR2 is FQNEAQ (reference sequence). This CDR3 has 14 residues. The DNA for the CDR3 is TGTGCCAGCAGCCCGAACGACATCCAAGAGACCCAGTACTTC. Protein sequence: CASSPNDIQETQYF.

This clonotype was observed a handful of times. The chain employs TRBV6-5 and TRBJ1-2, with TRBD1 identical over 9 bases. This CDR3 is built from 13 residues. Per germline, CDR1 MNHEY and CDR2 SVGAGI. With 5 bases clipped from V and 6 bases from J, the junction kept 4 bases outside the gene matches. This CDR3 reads CASSTTGGDGYTF. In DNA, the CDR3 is TGTGCCAGCAGTACTACAGGGGGCGATGGCTACACCTTC.